This TCR beta chain was sequenced for a study of T-cell memory formation after mild COVID-19. Trimming stripped 6 bases from V and 4 bases from J, with 12 bases between. This CDR3 is 13 amino acids long. Germline CDR1 is MNHEY and CDR2 is SVGAGI. Barcoded TCR alpha and TCR beta cDNA libraries with UMIs came from 5'RACE using constant-segment primers. TCRdb analysed the 5' RACE reads with MiXCR anew, one entry per CDR3 protein. The table has about 320,000 distinct CDR3 sequences, roughly an eighth seen once. The genes are TRBV6-5 and TRBJ1-1, with D perhaps TRBD1 (6 bases). The TCR comes from a young man who had mild COVID-19 (a few samples of this study predate the infection). Cell type and time point are not known. Sequencing was done on a sample of PBMCs or a T cell subset sorted from them (not recorded which). The CDR3 reads CASRGLGGTEAFF. CDR3 bases: TGTGCCAGCAGGGGGCTAGGGGGCACTGAAGCTTTCTTT.